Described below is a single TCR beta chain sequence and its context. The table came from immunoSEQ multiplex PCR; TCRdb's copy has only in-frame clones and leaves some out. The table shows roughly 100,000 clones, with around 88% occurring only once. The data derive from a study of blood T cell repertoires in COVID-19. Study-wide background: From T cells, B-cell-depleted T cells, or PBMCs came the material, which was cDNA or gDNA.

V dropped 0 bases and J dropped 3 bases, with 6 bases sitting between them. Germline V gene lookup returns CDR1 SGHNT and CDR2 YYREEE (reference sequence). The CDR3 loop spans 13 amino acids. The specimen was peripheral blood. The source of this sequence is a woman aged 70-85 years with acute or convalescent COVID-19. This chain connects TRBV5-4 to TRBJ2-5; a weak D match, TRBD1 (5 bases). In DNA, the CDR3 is TGTGCCAGCAGCTTGGGACAGAAAGAGACCCAGTACTTC. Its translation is CASSLGQKETQYF.